The 16 T cell receptor beta chains given below trace back to one sample, sequenced in a study of blood T cell repertoires in COVID-19. TCRdb's table, derived via immunoSEQ multiplex PCR, lists solely in-frame clones and lacks some. The table lists 25,000 to 30,000 clones, about 90% of them singletons. Material for sequencing was peripheral blood. The receptors come from a human donor in a cohort sampled during active COVID-19.

The V gene is TRBV27, the J gene TRBJ1-3, with no clear D. Per the germline V gene, CDR1 is MNHEY and CDR2 is SMNVEV (reference sequence). The germline V and J ends were trimmed by 6 bases and 3 bases, with 15 bases remaining between them. CDR3 length: 15 residues. In nucleotides, the CDR3 is TGTGCCAGCAGCCGCTCTAGTCAGATTGGAAACACCATATATTTT. Translated, it gives CASSRSSQIGNTIYF.

The V call is TRBV2, the J call TRBJ1-4; tentative D call: TRBD1 (6 bases). Germline values: CDR1 SNHLY, CDR2 FYNNEI. This CDR3 is 17 amino acids long. V was clipped by 8 bases and J by 7 bases, with 26 bases between them. This CDR3 reads CASRRTARGGGGEKLFF. The CDR3 nucleotides are TGTGCCAGCCGTAGGACAGCCCGTGGGGGTGGTGGTGAAAAACTGTTTTTT.

This chain uses TRBV4-1 with TRBJ1-5, with TRBD1 matching 7 bases. Germline V lookup: CDR1 MGHRA, CDR2 YSYEKL. This CDR3 contains 17 residues. The V and J ends lost 4 bases and 0 bases, in that order; junction bases with no gene match: 9. The CDR3 coding sequence is TGCGCCAGCAGCCCGAAGACAGGGTTCAATAGCAATCAGCCCCAGCATTTT. It is translated as CASSPKTGFNSNQPQHF.

The chain combines TRBV2 with TRBJ2-7, with 10 positions matching TRBD1. The trim removed 7 bases at V and 2 bases at J, leaving 5 bases unmatched. The CDR3 totals 14 residues. From germline, CDR1 is SNHLY and CDR2 FYNNEI. The CDR3 is CASKGTGATYEQYF. The CDR3 DNA reads TGTGCCAGCAAGGGGACAGGGGCAACCTACGAGCAGTACTTC.

The chain joins TRBV7-3 to TRBJ2-7; D perhaps matches TRBD2 (5 bases). The CDR3 is 15 residues long. The V gene lost 5 bases and the J gene lost 4 bases, with 18 bases spanning the gap. Germline V gene data show CDR1 as SGHTA and CDR2 as FQGTGA. The CDR3 DNA reads TGTGCCAGCAGCCTAGCTGGCGGAAACCAATACGAGCAGTACTTC. This gives the protein CASSLAGGNQYEQYF. The whole variable domain, filled in from reference TRBV7-3 and TRBJ2-7, reads GAGVSQTPSNKVTEKGKYVELRCDPISGHTALYWYRQSLGQGPEFLIYFQGTGAADDSGLPNDRFFAVRPEGSVSTLKIQRTERGDSAVYLCASSLAGGNQYEQYFGPGTRLTVT.

The chain carries TRBV28 and TRBJ1-5, with D perhaps matching TRBD1 (5 bases). Trimming removed 2 bases at V and 7 bases at J, with 12 bases between. The CDR3 runs 14 residues. Germline V gene data show CDR1 as MDHEN and CDR2 as SYDVKM. The CDR3 bases are TGTGCCAGCAGTTTAGGGGGGAGACAGCAGCCCCAGCATTTT. Translation gives CASSLGGRQQPQHF.

This clone has a handful of counts. This chain links TRBV7-8 with TRBJ2-1; 9 nucleotides align to TRBD2. This CDR3 contains 15 residues. Germline V gene data show CDR1 as SGHVS and CDR2 as FQNEAQ. Trimming took 0 bases from V and 8 from J; bases not matched to a gene: 5. The CDR3 is CASSLAGGGADEQFF. For the CDR3, the DNA is TGTGCCAGCAGCTTAGCTGGCGGGGGGGCCGATGAGCAGTTCTTC.

The sample holds a few counts of this clone. V is TRBV28 and J is TRBJ2-2; no clear D gene. The germline V gene encodes CDR1 MDHEN and CDR2 SYDVKM. V was clipped by 2 bases and J by 1 base, with 11 bases between them. This CDR3 has 16 amino acids. CDR3 DNA: TGTGCCAGCAGTTTAACCTCAGATGAGAACACCGGGGAGCTGTTTTTT. This sequence encodes CASSLTSDENTGELFF.

The chain joins TRBV29-1 to TRBJ2-7, with TRBD2 identical over 11 bases. CDR3 length: 15 amino acids. With V trimmed by 4 bases and J by 5 bases, 10 bases remained unmatched. Germline V gene sequence: CDR1 SQVTM, CDR2 ANQGSEA. CDR3 bases: TGCAGCGTTGGGGCGACTAGCGGGATAGGGGACGAGCAGTACTTC. Encoded protein: CSVGATSGIGDEQYF.

The rearrangement links TRBV7-6 to TRBJ2-3; 13 nucleotides match TRBD2. Germline V gene lookup returns CDR1 SGHVS and CDR2 FNYEAQ. This CDR3 has 17 residues. Unmatched junction bases numbered 6, after V lost 0 bases and J lost 6 bases. CDR3 DNA: TGTGCCAGCAGCTTAGCCGGGACTAGCGGGGCTCGGGATACGCAGTATTTT. As protein: CASSLAGTSGARDTQYF.

The genes are TRBV25-1 and TRBJ2-2, with no clear D. The CDR3 is 13 amino acids. V was pared by 3 bases and J by 2 bases, with 4 bases between. Per germline, CDR1 MGHDK and CDR2 SYGVNS. The CDR3 protein is CASSEANTGELFF. The DNA of the CDR3 is TGTGCCAGCAGTGAGGCTAACACCGGGGAGCTGTTTTTT.

This clone was recorded a few times. The J gene is TRBJ2-3, the V gene TRBV5-5; possibly TRBD1 for D (5 bases). Trimming took 9 bases from V and 6 from J, leaving 17 bases between them. The CDR3 is 13 residues long. Germline assignment: CDR1 SGHKS and CDR2 YYEKEE (reference sequence). This CDR3 reads CATHRQGSDTQYF. In DNA form, the CDR3 reads TGTGCCACCCATCGTCAGGGTTCGGATACGCAGTATTTT.

The chain is built from TRBV6-5 and TRBJ2-2, with D maybe TRBD2 (6 bases). This CDR3 has 15 residues. Trimming left V 6 bases short and J 4 bases short, with 15 bases between. Germline-derived CDR1 and CDR2 are MNHEY and SVGAGI. CDR3 coding DNA: TGTGCCAGCAGGACCCCGGGGGTTAGCACCGGGGAGCTGTTTTTT. Amino acid sequence: CASRTPGVSTGELFF.

This clone appeared once. V is TRBV25-1 and J is TRBJ2-3; tentative D call: TRBD1 (6 bases). CDR1 and CDR2 (germline): MGHDK, SYGVNS. The V end lost 6 bases, the J end lost 0 bases, and 13 bases lay between the germline ends. The CDR3 covers 15 residues. CDR3 loop: CASSDRQASTDTQYF. CDR3 bases: TGTGCCAGCAGCGATCGACAGGCTAGCACAGATACGCAGTATTTT.

The chain couples TRBV6-5 to TRBJ1-6; D is perhaps TRBD1 (5 bases). CDR1 is MNHEY and CDR2 is SVGAGI in the germline V gene. Trimming removed 8 bases at V and 7 bases at J, with 15 bases between. This CDR3 has 14 residues. The CDR3 DNA reads TGTGCCAGCGAATTGGGGGAGGTGAATTCACCCCTCCACTTT. Residues: CASELGEVNSPLHF.

This chain joins TRBV19 and TRBJ1-4, with 10 bases that match TRBD1. Unmatched junction bases numbered 10, after V lost 8 bases and J lost 7 bases. The CDR3 spans 15 residues. The germline V gene has CDR1 LNHDA and CDR2 SQIVND (reference sequence). This CDR3 reads CASRLGGQGSEKLFF. The CDR3 nucleotides are TGTGCCAGTCGACTGGGGGGACAGGGGAGTGAAAAACTGTTTTTT.